This is a list of T cell receptor beta chains from one sample in a study of T cells in tuberculosis. Some clones are missing from TCRdb's copy, which holds only in-frame ones; the method was immunoSEQ multiplex PCR. Of fewer than 55,000 clones listed, nearly 95% are singletons. The sequencing input was PBMCs. The source of these receptors is a donor aged 5-35 years with latent tuberculosis or without tuberculosis infection. CDR3s include the opening cysteine and the closing phenylalanine or tryptophan. The order of the fields is V gene, clone size, J gene, D gene, CDR3 length, CDR3 protein, CDR3 DNA. The D gene is left open where the match is weak. Rows give clone size only sometimes, using once, few, many, or a class for an expanded clone.

V gene: TRBV4-1
clone size: .
J gene: TRBJ2-2
D gene: TRBD2
CDR3 length: 17
CDR3 protein: CASSQERNSGDPGELFF
CDR3 DNA: TGCGCCAGCAGCCAAGAAAGGAATAGCGGGGACCCCGGGGAGCTGTTTTTT

V gene: TRBV19
clone size: .
J gene: TRBJ2-1
D gene: .
CDR3 length: 14
CDR3 protein: CASSIPGGYNEQFF
CDR3 DNA: TGTGCCAGTAGTATACCCGGGGGATACAATGAGCAGTTCTTC

V gene: TRBV11-3
clone size: once
J gene: TRBJ2-7
D gene: TRBD1
CDR3 length: 15
CDR3 protein: CASSLDSRGQGEQYF
CDR3 DNA: TGTGCCAGCAGCTTAGACTCCAGGGGGCAGGGCGAGCAGTACTTC

V gene: TRBV5-4
clone size: .
J gene: TRBJ2-7
D gene: TRBD2
CDR3 length: 18
CDR3 protein: CASSFLGDSGGPPYEQYF
CDR3 DNA: TGTGCCAGCAGCTTTTTGGGGGATAGCGGGGGGCCGCCCTACGAGCAGTACTTC

V gene: TRBV6-5
clone size: .
J gene: TRBJ1-4
D gene: .
CDR3 length: 15
CDR3 protein: CASSYSGTLGEKLFF
CDR3 DNA: TGTGCCAGCAGTTACTCCGGGACATTAGGCGAAAAACTGTTTTTT

V gene: TRBV30
clone size: .
J gene: TRBJ2-7
D gene: .
CDR3 length: 11
CDR3 protein: CAWSVEYEQYF
CDR3 DNA: TGTGCCTGGAGTGTAGAGTACGAGCAGTACTTC

V gene: TRBV18
clone size: .
J gene: TRBJ1-1
D gene: TRBD1
CDR3 length: 16
CDR3 protein: CASSPRDRGLGTEAFF
CDR3 DNA: TGTGCCAGCTCACCCCGGGACAGGGGGCTAGGGACTGAAGCTTTCTTT

V gene: TRBV5-1
clone size: .
J gene: TRBJ2-1
D gene: .
CDR3 length: 18
CDR3 protein: CASSLIGYDFPVYNEQFF
CDR3 DNA: TGCGCCAGCAGCTTGATTGGCTATGACTTCCCAGTCTACAATGAGCAGTTCTTC

V gene: TRBV4-1
clone size: once
J gene: TRBJ1-1
D gene: .
CDR3 length: 15
CDR3 protein: CASSQISGGNTEAFF
CDR3 DNA: TGCGCCAGCAGCCAAATAAGTGGGGGCAACACTGAAGCTTTCTTT

V gene: TRBV5-5
clone size: .
J gene: TRBJ2-7
D gene: .
CDR3 length: 11
CDR3 protein: CASSSNYEQYF
CDR3 DNA: TGTGCCAGCAGCTCCAACTACGAGCAGTACTTC

V gene: TRBV11-3
clone size: .
J gene: TRBJ1-1
D gene: TRBD1
CDR3 length: 13
CDR3 protein: CASSQQGLPEAFF
CDR3 DNA: TGTGCCAGCAGCCAACAGGGGTTACCTGAAGCTTTCTTT

V gene: TRBV7-9
clone size: .
J gene: TRBJ1-1
D gene: .
CDR3 length: 15
CDR3 protein: CASSFLSGTLTEAFF
CDR3 DNA: TGTGCCAGCAGTTTTCTCTCCGGGACACTCACTGAAGCTTTCTTT

V gene: TRBV11-3
clone size: .
J gene: TRBJ2-1
D gene: TRBD1
CDR3 length: 16
CDR3 protein: CASSWGGQGTYNEQFF
CDR3 DNA: TGTGCCAGCAGCTGGGGGGGACAGGGAACCTACAATGAGCAGTTCTTC

V gene: TRBV7-2
clone size: .
J gene: TRBJ2-2
D gene: .
CDR3 length: 12
CDR3 protein: CASSLFSGELFF
CDR3 DNA: TGTGCCAGCAGCTTATTTAGCGGGGAGCTGTTTTTT

V gene: TRBV19
clone size: .
J gene: TRBJ1-1
D gene: TRBD1
CDR3 length: 15
CDR3 protein: CASSRGQGASAEAFF
CDR3 DNA: TGTGCCAGTAGTAGGGGACAGGGGGCTAGCGCTGAAGCTTTCTTT

V gene: TRBV5-1
clone size: .
J gene: TRBJ2-3
D gene: TRBD2
CDR3 length: 16
CDR3 protein: CASSGTSGRNTDTQYF
CDR3 DNA: TGCGCCAGCAGCGGGACTAGCGGGAGGAACACAGATACGCAGTATTTT

V gene: TRBV6-1
clone size: .
J gene: TRBJ2-3
D gene: TRBD2
CDR3 length: 16
CDR3 protein: CASSEVSGGGTDTQYF
CDR3 DNA: TGTGCCAGCAGTGAAGTCAGTGGCGGGGGAACAGATACGCAGTATTTT

V gene: TRBV14
clone size: once
J gene: TRBJ2-3
D gene: .
CDR3 length: 16
CDR3 protein: CASSQDQSFYTDTQYF
CDR3 DNA: TGTGCCAGCAGCCAAGATCAAAGCTTCTACACAGATACGCAGTATTTT